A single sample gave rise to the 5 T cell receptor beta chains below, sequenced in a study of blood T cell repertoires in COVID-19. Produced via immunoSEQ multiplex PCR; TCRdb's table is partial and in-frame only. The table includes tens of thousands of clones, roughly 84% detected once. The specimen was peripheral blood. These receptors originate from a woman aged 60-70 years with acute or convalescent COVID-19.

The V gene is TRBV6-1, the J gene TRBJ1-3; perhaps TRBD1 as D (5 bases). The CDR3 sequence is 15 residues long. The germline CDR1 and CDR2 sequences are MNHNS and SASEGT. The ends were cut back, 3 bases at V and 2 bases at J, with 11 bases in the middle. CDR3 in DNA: TGTGCCAGCAGTGACGGGGGGATGGCTGGAAACACCATATATTTT. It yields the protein CASSDGGMAGNTIYF.

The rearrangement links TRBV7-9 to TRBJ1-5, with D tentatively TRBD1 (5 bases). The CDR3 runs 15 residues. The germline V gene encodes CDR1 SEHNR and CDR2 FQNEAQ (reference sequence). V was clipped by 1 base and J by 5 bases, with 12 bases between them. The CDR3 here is CASSLEGLHDQPQHF. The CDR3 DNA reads TGTGCCAGCAGCTTAGAGGGGCTCCACGATCAGCCCCAGCATTTT.

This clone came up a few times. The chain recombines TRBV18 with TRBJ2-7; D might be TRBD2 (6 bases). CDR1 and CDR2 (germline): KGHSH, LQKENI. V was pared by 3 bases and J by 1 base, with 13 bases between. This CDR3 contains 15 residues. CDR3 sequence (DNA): TGTGCCAGCTCACCCCGGGGGTTGGGATCCTACGAGCAGTACTTC. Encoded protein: CASSPRGLGSYEQYF.

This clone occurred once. This CDR3 reads CAAGQGGLEKLFF. The CDR3 nucleotides are TGTGCCGCCGGACAGGGAGGACTAGAAAAACTGTTTTTT. The chain has TRBV6-5 and TRBJ1-4; 8 bases line up with TRBD1. Germline CDR1 reads MNHEY; CDR2 reads SVGAGI. The CDR3 spans 13 residues. Germline trimming cut 11 bases from V and 8 bases from J; bases unmatched to any gene: 10.

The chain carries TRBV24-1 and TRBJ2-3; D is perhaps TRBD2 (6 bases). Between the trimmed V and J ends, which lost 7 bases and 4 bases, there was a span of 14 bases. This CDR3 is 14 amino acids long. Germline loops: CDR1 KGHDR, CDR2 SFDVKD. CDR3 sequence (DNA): TGTGCCACCAGCTCTCTTCTAGCGCCAGATACGCAGTATTTT. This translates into CATSSLLAPDTQYF.